This T cell receptor (beta chain) was recovered during a study of cytomegalovirus exposure and HLA in healthy donors. For this clone: Its antigen is currently unknown. A read error may account for a junction end that differs from germline.

Germline CDR1 and CDR2: SGHKS and YYEKEE (reference sequence). The CDR3 runs to 15 residues. PCR was performed using 60 Vbeta and 13 Jbeta primers. Libraries were prepared by immunoSEQ multiplex PCR; TCRdb keeps only in-frame clonotypes and omits some of them. The profile shows roughly 150,000 clones, 85% of them singletons. General study results and limits: The study recorded more than 150 TCR beta chains that were cytomegalovirus-associated.

The source of this sequence is a boy aged 2 to 10 in good health and CMV-seronegative. Sequenced material: PBMCs. V and J are TRBV5-5 and TRBJ2-6, with D maybe TRBD1 (5 bases). Here the CDR3 reads CVSSLVRAGANVLTF. The DNA for the CDR3 is TGTGTCAGCAGCTTGGTCAGGGCTGGGGCCAACGTCCTGACTTTC.